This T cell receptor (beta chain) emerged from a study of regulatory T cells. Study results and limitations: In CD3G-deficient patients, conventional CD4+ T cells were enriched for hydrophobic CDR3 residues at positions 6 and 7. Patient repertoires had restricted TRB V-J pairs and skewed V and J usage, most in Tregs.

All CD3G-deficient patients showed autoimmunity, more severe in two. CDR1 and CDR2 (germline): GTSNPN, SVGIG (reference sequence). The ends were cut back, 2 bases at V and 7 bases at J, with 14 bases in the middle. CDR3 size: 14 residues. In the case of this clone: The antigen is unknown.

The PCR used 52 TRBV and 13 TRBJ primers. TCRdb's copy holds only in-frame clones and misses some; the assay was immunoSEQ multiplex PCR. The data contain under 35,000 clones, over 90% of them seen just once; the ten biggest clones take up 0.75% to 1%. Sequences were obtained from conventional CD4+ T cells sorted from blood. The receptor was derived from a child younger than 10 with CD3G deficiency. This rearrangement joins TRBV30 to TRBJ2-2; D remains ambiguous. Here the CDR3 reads CAWSMAMVGGELFF. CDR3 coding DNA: TGTGCCTGGAGTATGGCCATGGTGGGCGGGGAGCTGTTTTTT. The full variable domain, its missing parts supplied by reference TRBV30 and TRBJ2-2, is SQTIHQWPATLVQPVGSPLSLECTVEGTSNPNLYWYRQAAGRGLQLLFYSVGIGQISSEVPQNLSASRPQDRQFILSSKKLLLSDSGFYLCAWSMAMVGGELFFGEGSRLTVL.